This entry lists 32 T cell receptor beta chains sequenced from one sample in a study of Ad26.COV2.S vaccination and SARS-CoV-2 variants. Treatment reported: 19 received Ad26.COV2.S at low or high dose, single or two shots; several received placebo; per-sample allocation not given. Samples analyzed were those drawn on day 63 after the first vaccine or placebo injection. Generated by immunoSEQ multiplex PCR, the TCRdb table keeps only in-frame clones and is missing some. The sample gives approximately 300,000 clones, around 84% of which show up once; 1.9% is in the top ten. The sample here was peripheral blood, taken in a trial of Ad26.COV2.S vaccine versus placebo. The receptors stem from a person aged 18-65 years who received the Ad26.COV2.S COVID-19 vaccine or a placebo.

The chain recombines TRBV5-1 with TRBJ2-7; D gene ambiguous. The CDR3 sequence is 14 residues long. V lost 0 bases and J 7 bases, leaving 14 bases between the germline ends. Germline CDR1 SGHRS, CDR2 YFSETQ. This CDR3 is CASSLARNEWEQYF. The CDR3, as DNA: TGCGCCAGCAGCTTGGCTCGGAATGAGTGGGAGCAGTACTTC.

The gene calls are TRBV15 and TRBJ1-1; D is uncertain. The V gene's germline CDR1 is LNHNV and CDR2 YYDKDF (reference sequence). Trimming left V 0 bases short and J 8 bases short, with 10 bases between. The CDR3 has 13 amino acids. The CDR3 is CATSRDEGREAFF. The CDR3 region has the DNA TGTGCCACCAGCAGAGATGAGGGCCGGGAAGCTTTCTTT. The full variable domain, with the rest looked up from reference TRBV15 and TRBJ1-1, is DAMVIQNPRYQVTQFGKPVTLSCSQTLNHNVMYWYQQKSSQAPKLLFHYYDKDFNNEADTPDNFQSRRPNTSFCFLDIRSPGLGDTAMYLCATSRDEGREAFFGQGTRLTVV.

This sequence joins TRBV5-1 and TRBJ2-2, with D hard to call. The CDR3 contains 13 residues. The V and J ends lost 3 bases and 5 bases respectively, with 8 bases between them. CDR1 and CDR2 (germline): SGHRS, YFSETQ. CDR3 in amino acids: CASSSTQTGELFF. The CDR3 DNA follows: TGCGCCAGCAGCTCCACCCAGACCGGGGAGCTGTTTTTT.

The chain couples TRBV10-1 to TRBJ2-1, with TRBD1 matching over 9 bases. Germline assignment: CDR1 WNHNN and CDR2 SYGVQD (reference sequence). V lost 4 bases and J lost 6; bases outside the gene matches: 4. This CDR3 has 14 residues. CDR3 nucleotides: TGCGCCAGCAGTGGACAGGGGGGACTCAATGAGCAGTTCTTC. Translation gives CASSGQGGLNEQFF.

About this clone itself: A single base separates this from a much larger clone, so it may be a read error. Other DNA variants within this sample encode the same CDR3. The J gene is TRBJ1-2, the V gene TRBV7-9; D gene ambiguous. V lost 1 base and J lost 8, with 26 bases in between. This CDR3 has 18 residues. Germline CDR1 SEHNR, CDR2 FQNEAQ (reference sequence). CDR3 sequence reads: CASSLGPPRGRSFGGYTF. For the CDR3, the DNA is TGTGCCAGCAGCTTAGGTCCACCCCGGGGTCGGTCCTTTGGGGGCTACACCTTC.

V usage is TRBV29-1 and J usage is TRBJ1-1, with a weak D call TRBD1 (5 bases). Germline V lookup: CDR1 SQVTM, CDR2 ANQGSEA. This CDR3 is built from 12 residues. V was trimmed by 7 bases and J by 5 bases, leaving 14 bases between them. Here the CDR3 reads CSALGGYTEAFF. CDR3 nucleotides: TGCAGCGCCTTGGGGGGATATACTGAAGCTTTCTTT. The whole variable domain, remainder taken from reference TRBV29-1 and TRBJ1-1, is SAVISQKPSRDICQRGTSLTIQCQVDSQVTMMFWYRQQPGQSLTLIATANQGSEATYESGFVIDKFPISRPNLTFSTLTVSNMSPEDSSIYLCSALGGYTEAFFGQGTRLTVV.

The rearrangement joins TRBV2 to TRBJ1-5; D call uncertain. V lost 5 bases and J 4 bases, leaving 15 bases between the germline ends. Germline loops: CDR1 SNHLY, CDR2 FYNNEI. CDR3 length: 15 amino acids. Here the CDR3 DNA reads TGTGCCAGCAGTCCACATCCCGGGGTTAATCAGCCCCAGCATTTT. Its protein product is CASSPHPGVNQPQHF.

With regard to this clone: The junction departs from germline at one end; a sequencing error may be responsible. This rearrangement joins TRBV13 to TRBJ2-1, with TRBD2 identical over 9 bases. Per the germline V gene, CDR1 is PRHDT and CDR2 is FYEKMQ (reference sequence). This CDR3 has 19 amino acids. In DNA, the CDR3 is TGTGCCAGCAGCTTCATGAGTGCGGGAGGGTTTCCACCTGACAAGGAGCAGTTCTTC. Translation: CASSFMSAGGFPPDKEQFF.

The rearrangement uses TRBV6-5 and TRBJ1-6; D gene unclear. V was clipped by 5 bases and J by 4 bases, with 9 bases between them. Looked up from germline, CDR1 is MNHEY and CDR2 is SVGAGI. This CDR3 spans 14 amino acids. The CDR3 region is CASSSNGYNSPLHF. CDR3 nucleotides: TGTGCCAGCAGTAGTAACGGATATAATTCACCCCTCCACTTT.

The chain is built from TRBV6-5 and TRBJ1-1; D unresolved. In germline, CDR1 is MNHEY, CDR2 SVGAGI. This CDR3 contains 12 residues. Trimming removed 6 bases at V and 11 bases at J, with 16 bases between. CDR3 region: CASSSDRVRAFF. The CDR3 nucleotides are TGTGCCAGCAGCTCTGACCGCGTCAGGGCTTTCTTT.

The DNA of the CDR3 is TGCGCCAGCAGTGTAAGGAGGAACACCGGGGAGCTGTTTTTT. This translates into CASSVRRNTGELFF. This rearrangement joins TRBV10-1 to TRBJ2-2; the D is unclear. The CDR3 is made up of 14 amino acids. CDR1 and CDR2 from the germline V gene are WNHNN and SYGVQD (reference sequence). The germline V and J ends were trimmed by 4 bases and 1 base, with 7 bases remaining between them.

CDR3 region: CASSFGQGGYEQYF. The DNA of the CDR3 is TGTGCCAGCAGCTTCGGACAGGGGGGTTACGAGCAGTACTTC. The chain has TRBV5-4 and TRBJ2-7, with 10 bases fitting TRBD1. With 2 bases clipped from V and 4 bases from J, the junction kept 3 bases outside the gene matches. The length of the CDR3 is 14 residues. The germline gives CDR1 SGHNT, CDR2 YYREEE (reference sequence). The full variable domain, rest sourced from reference TRBV5-4 and TRBJ2-7, is ETGVTQSPTHLIKTRGQQVTLRCSSQSGHNTVSWYQQALGQGPQFIFQYYREEENGRGNFPPRFSGLQFPNYSSELNVNALELDDSALYLCASSFGQGGYEQYFGPGTRLTVT.

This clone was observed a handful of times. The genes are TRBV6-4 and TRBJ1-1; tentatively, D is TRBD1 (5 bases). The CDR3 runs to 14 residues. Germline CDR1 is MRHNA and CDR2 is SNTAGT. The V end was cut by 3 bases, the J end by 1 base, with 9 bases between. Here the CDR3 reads CASSEEGTNTEAFF. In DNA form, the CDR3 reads TGTGCCAGCAGTGAGGAGGGGACGAACACTGAAGCTTTCTTT.

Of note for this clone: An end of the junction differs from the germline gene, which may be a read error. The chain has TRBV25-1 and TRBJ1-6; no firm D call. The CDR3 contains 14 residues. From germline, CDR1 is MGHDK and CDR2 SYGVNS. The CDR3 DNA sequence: TGTGCCAGCAGTGCAGTGGAATATAGTTCACCCCTCCACTTT. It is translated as CASSAVEYSSPLHF. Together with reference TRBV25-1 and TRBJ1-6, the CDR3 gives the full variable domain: EADIYQTPRYLVIGTGKKITLECSQTMGHDKMYWYQQDPGMELHLIHYSYGVNSTEKGDLSSESTVSRIRTEHFPLTLESARPSHTSQYLCASSAVEYSSPLHFGNGTRLTVT.

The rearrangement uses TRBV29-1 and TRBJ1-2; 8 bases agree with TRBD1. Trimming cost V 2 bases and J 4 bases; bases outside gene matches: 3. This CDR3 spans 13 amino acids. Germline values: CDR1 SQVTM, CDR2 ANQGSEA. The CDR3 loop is CSVEKGQAYGYTF. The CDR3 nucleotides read TGCAGCGTTGAAAAGGGACAGGCCTATGGCTACACCTTC.

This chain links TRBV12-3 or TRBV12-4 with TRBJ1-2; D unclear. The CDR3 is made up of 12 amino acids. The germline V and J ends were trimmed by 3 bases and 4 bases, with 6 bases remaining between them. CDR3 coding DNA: TGTGCCAGCAGTTTGCGGATCTATGGCTACACCTTC. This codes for CASSLRIYGYTF.

The CDR3 sequence: CASSLFLKTGQETQYF. Here the CDR3 DNA reads TGTGCCAGCAGCCTATTTCTAAAGACAGGCCAAGAGACCCAGTACTTC. V gene TRBV5-4 combines with J gene TRBJ2-5; tentative D call: TRBD1 (6 bases). CDR1 is SGHNT, CDR2 YYREEE, per germline (reference sequence). The CDR3 sequence is 16 residues long. Trimming left V 4 bases short and J 1 base short, with 17 bases between. Together with reference TRBV5-4 and TRBJ2-5, the CDR3 gives the full variable domain: ETGVTQSPTHLIKTRGQQVTLRCSSQSGHNTVSWYQQALGQGPQFIFQYYREEENGRGNFPPRFSGLQFPNYSSELNVNALELDDSALYLCASSLFLKTGQETQYFGPGTRLLVL.

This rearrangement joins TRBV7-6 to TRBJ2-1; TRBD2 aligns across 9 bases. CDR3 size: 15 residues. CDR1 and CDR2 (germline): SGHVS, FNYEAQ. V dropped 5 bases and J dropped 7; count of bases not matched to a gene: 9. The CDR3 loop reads CASSASRGGRNEQFF. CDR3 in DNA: TGTGCCAGCAGCGCCTCGCGGGGGGGCCGTAATGAGCAGTTCTTC.

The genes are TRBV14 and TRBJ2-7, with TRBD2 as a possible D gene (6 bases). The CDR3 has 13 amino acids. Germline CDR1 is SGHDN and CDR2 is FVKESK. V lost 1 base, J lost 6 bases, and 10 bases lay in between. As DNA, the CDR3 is TGTGCCAGCAGCCAAGTGGTCGGGGGCGAGCAGTACTTC. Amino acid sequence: CASSQVVGGEQYF.

In DNA form, the CDR3 reads TGCGCCAGCAGCTTGCTCAGGGGATCCGGGGCCAACGTCCTGACTTTC. As protein: CASSLLRGSGANVLTF. The rearrangement joins TRBV5-1 to TRBJ2-6, with D perhaps matching TRBD1 (6 bases). CDR1 SGHRS and CDR2 YFSETQ come from the germline V gene. V was cut by 1 base and J by 4 bases, with 12 bases left in between. This CDR3 contains 16 residues. Full variable domain (remainder filled in from reference TRBV5-1 and TRBJ2-6): KAGVTQTPRYLIKTRGQQVTLSCSPISGHRSVSWYQQTPGQGLQFLFEYFSETQRNKGNFPGRFSGRQFSNSRSEMNVSTLELGDSALYLCASSLLRGSGANVLTFGAGSRLTVL.

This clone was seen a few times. Here the CDR3 DNA reads TGCGCCAGCAGCCAATTGGACCTCTTGAGGTACAATGAGCAGTTCTTC. Translation: CASSQLDLLRYNEQFF. The V call is TRBV4-1, the J call TRBJ2-1; D gene unclear. Trimming shortened V by 2 bases and J by 4 bases, and 15 bases separated the two germline ends. This CDR3 contains 16 residues. In germline, CDR1 is MGHRA, CDR2 YSYEKL.

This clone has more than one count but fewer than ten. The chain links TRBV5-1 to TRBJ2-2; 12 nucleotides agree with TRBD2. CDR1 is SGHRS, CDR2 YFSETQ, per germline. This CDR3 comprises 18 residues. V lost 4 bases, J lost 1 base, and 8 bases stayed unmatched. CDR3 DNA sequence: TGCGCCAGCAGCGGGTATCCGGGACTAGCGGGGAACACCGGGGAGCTGTTTTTT. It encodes CASSGYPGLAGNTGELFF. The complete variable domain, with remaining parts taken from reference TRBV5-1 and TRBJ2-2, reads KAGVTQTPRYLIKTRGQQVTLSCSPISGHRSVSWYQQTPGQGLQFLFEYFSETQRNKGNFPGRFSGRQFSNSRSEMNVSTLELGDSALYLCASSGYPGLAGNTGELFFGEGSRLTVL.

The CDR3 DNA follows: TGCGCCAGCAGCCAAGCAGACGAAGTAGGGGTTAGGGGAGCTTTCTTT. This translates into CASSQADEVGVRGAFF. V gene TRBV4-3 combines with J gene TRBJ1-1; D is perhaps TRBD1 (5 bases). Trimming removed 1 base from V and 10 bases from J, with 22 bases in between. Per germline, CDR1 LGHNA and CDR2 YSLEER. This CDR3 has 16 amino acids.

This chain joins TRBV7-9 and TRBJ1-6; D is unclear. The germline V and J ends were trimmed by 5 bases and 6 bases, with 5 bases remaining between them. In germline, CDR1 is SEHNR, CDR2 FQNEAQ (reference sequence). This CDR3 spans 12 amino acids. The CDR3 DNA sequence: TGTGCCAGCAGCCTAACTAATTCACCCCTCCACTTT. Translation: CASSLTNSPLHF.

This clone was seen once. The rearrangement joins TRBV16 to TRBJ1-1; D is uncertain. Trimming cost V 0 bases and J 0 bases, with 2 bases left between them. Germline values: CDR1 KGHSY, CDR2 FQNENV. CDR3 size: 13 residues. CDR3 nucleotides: TGTGCCAGCAGCCAATCACTGAACACTGAAGCTTTCTTT. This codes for CASSQSLNTEAFF.

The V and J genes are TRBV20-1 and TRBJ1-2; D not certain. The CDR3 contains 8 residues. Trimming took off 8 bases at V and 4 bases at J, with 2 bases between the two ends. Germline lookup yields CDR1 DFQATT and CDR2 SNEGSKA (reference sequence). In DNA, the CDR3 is TGCAGTACCTATGGCTACACCTTC. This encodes CSTYGYTF.

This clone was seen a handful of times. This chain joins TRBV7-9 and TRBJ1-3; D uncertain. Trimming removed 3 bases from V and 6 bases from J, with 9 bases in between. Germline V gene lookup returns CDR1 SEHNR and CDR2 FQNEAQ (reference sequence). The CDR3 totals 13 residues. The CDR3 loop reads CASSLLGVNTIYF. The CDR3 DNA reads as TGTGCCAGCAGCTTGTTGGGTGTAAACACCATATATTTT. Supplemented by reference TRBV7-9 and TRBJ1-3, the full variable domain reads DTGVSQNPRHKITKRGQNVTFRCDPISEHNRLYWYRQTLGQGPEFLTYFQNEAQLEKSRLLSDRFSAERPKGSFSTLEIQRTEQGDSAMYLCASSLLGVNTIYFGEGSWLTVV.

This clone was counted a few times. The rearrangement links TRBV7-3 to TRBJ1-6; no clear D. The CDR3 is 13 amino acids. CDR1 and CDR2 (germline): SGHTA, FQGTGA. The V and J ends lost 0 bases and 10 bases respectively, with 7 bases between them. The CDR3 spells CASSLTGLSPLHF. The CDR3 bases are TGTGCCAGCAGCTTAACCGGACTGTCACCCCTCCACTTT.

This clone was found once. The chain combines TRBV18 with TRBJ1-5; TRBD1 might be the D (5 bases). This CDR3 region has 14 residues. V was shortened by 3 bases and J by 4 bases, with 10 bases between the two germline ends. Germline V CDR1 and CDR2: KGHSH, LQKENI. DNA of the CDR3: TGTGCCAGCTCACCCGGGACGGGGAATCAGCCCCAGCATTTT. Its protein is CASSPGTGNQPQHF. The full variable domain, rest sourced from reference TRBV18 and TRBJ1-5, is NAGVMQNPRHLVRRRGQEARLRCSPMKGHSHVYWYRQLPEEGLKFMVYLQKENIIDESGMPKERFSAEFPKEGPSILRIQQVVRGDSAAYFCASSPGTGNQPQHFGDGTRLSIL.

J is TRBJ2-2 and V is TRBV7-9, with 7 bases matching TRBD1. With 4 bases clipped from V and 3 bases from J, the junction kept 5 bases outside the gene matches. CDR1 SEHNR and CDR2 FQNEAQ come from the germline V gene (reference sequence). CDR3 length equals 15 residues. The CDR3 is CASSSGQVDTGELFF. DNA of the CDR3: TGTGCCAGCAGCTCCGGACAGGTGGACACCGGGGAGCTGTTTTTT.

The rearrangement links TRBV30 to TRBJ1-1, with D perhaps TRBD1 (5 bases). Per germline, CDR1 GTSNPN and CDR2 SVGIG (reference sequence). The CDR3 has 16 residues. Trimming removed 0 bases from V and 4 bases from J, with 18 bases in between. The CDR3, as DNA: TGTGCCTGGAGTGTCTTCGGGCAGGGCTTTACCACTGAAGCTTTCTTT. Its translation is CAWSVFGQGFTTEAFF.

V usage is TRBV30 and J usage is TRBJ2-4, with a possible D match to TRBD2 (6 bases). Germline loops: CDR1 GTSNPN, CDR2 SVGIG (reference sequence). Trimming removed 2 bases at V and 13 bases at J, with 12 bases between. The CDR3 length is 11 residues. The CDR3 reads CAWSLGAGQYF. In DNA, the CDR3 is TGTGCCTGGAGTCTTGGTGCGGGACAGTACTTC.